Below are 30 T cell receptor beta chains sequenced from a single sample in a study of T cell changes during pregnancy in multiple sclerosis. The assay was immunoSEQ multiplex PCR, and TCRdb's table has in-frame clones only and misses some. The repertoire holds under 110,000 clones, with more than 85% as singletons. Sequences were derived from peripheral blood, sampled in the second trimester of pregnancy. The source is a female donor with multiple sclerosis, enrolled in a pregnancy study.

This chain joins TRBV5-1 and TRBJ2-5, with a tentative D call TRBD2 (6 bases). The CDR3 covers 14 residues. Germline V gives CDR1 SGHRS, CDR2 YFSETQ. The ends were cut back, 4 bases at V and 4 bases at J, with 14 bases in the middle. The chain's CDR3 is CASSLSGFRETQYF. The CDR3 nucleotides are TGCGCCAGCAGCCTGAGCGGGTTCAGAGAGACCCAGTACTTC.

The V and J genes are TRBV5-4 and TRBJ2-7, with 7 bases aligning to TRBD1. V lost 0 bases, J lost 0 bases, and 3 bases stayed unmatched. The germline V gene has CDR1 SGHNT and CDR2 YYREEE (reference sequence). The CDR3 has 15 amino acids. CDR3 in DNA: TGTGCCAGCAGCTTGGGGGGGACAGTCTCCTACGAGCAGTACTTC. This translates into CASSLGGTVSYEQYF.

The chain employs TRBV7-2 and TRBJ2-7; no definite D call. From germline, CDR1 is SGHTA and CDR2 FQGNSA. The V gene lost 4 bases and the J gene lost 7 bases, with 11 bases spanning the gap. The CDR3 has 12 amino acids. CDR3 sequence (DNA): TGTGCCAGCAGCTCCTACCCCGTGGAGCAGTACTTC. It encodes CASSSYPVEQYF.

This rearrangement joins TRBV2 to TRBJ1-2, with no clear D. Trimming cost V 8 bases and J 8 bases, with 9 bases left between them. Germline-derived CDR1 and CDR2 are SNHLY and FYNNEI. This CDR3 contains 10 residues. As DNA, the CDR3 is TGTGCCAGCCTACCCCAAGGCTACACCTTC. This gives the protein CASLPQGYTF.

J is TRBJ2-2 and V is TRBV5-6; no firm D call. The V end lost 4 bases, the J end lost 0 bases, and 16 bases lay between the germline ends. The length of the CDR3 is 17 residues. In germline, CDR1 is SGHDT, CDR2 YYEEEE. CDR3 sequence (DNA): TGTGCCAGCAGCCCATTGACTCGGTTCGCGAACACCGGGGAGCTGTTTTTT. Protein sequence: CASSPLTRFANTGELFF.

CDR3: CSVAQALNYEQYF. For the CDR3, the DNA is TGCAGCGTTGCTCAGGCCCTCAACTACGAGCAGTACTTC. This chain links TRBV29-1 with TRBJ2-7; D is unclear. CDR1 SQVTM and CDR2 ANQGSEA come from the germline V gene. There are 13 residues in the CDR3. V lost 4 bases to trimming and J lost 3 bases, with 13 bases between them.

The rearrangement uses TRBV5-1 and TRBJ2-5, with TRBD2 identical over 11 bases. The CDR3 loop spans 16 amino acids. Per the germline V gene, CDR1 is SGHRS and CDR2 is YFSETQ. Germline trimming cut 3 bases from V and 1 base from J; bases unmatched to any gene: 5. The CDR3, as DNA: TGCGCCAGCAGCTCTCTGGGACTAGCGGCCCAAGAGACCCAGTACTTC. Translating it yields CASSSLGLAAQETQYF.

The chain combines TRBV4-1 with TRBJ2-3; 12 bases match TRBD2. The ends lost 6 bases at V and 11 bases at J; junction bases unmatched: 15. The CDR3 has 16 amino acids. Per the germline V gene, CDR1 is MGHRA and CDR2 is YSYEKL. This chain's CDR3 is CASSPLAGGGLVKQYF. Here the CDR3 DNA reads TGCGCCAGCAGTCCACTAGCGGGAGGAGGCTTGGTTAAGCAGTATTTT.

The V gene is TRBV5-6, the J gene TRBJ1-2; D is uncertain. Germline CDR1 is SGHDT and CDR2 is YYEEEE. The V end was cut by 4 bases, the J end by 13 bases, with 17 bases between. CDR3 length equals 12 residues. The CDR3, as DNA: TGTGCCAGCAGCCCACGCATGAAGGAGGGCACCTTC. The encoded protein is CASSPRMKEGTF.

The rearrangement joins TRBV6-5 to TRBJ2-3; D possibly corresponds to TRBD1 (5 bases). Germline V gene data show CDR1 as MNHEY and CDR2 as SVGAGI. The CDR3 covers 13 residues. Trimming took 5 bases from V and 3 from J, leaving 9 bases between them. The CDR3 loop reads CASSPDRTDTQYF. The CDR3 nucleotides read TGTGCCAGCAGTCCTGACAGAACAGATACGCAGTATTTT.

The chain recombines TRBV5-4 with TRBJ1-4, with TRBD1 identical over 7 bases. Germline assignment: CDR1 SGHNT and CDR2 YYREEE (reference sequence). The CDR3 loop spans 15 amino acids. The trim removed 4 bases at V and 4 bases at J, leaving 7 bases unmatched. The CDR3 DNA follows: TGTGCCAGCAGCCTATCGGGACAGCGTAATGAAAAACTGTTTTTT. This sequence encodes CASSLSGQRNEKLFF.

The rearrangement uses TRBV5-1 and TRBJ2-5; tentative D call: TRBD1 (5 bases). Germline CDR1 is SGHRS and CDR2 is YFSETQ. The CDR3 has 13 residues. Trimming took off 1 base at V and 5 bases at J, with 9 bases between the two ends. CDR3 sequence: CASSLSGSETQYF. CDR3 DNA sequence: TGCGCCAGCAGCTTGTCAGGGTCGGAGACCCAGTACTTC.

This chain uses TRBV15 with TRBJ2-2; D is unclear. Trimming removed 0 bases from V and 0 bases from J, with 5 bases in between. The CDR3 contains 15 residues. Germline CDR1 is LNHNV and CDR2 is YYDKDF (reference sequence). The CDR3 protein is CATSRDRTNTGELFF. The CDR3 coding sequence is TGTGCCACCAGCAGAGACAGGACGAACACCGGGGAGCTGTTTTTT.

The chain uses TRBV28 and TRBJ2-3, with 9 bases lining up with TRBD2. This CDR3 is 15 amino acids long. Looked up from germline, CDR1 is MDHEN and CDR2 is SYDVKM. The V gene end was trimmed by 4 bases and the J gene end by 6 bases; junction bases not matched to a gene: 8. The CDR3 DNA follows: TGTGCCAGCAGTTATAGCGGGAGTAATCGGGATACGCAGTATTTT. It codes for CASSYSGSNRDTQYF.

The V gene is TRBV5-1, the J gene TRBJ2-6, with D perhaps TRBD1 (6 bases). The V end was cut by 1 base, the J end by 2 bases, with 16 bases between. Germline V gene lookup returns CDR1 SGHRS and CDR2 YFSETQ. CDR3 size: 18 residues. The CDR3 coding sequence is TGCGCCAGCAGCTTGTATCAGGGGCGAATCACTGGGGCCAACGTCCTGACTTTC. Its protein product is CASSLYQGRITGANVLTF.

The CDR3 is CASSDGQGAREQYF. In DNA, the CDR3 is TGTGCCAGCAGTGACGGACAGGGGGCGCGGGAGCAGTACTTC. The J gene is TRBJ2-7, the V gene TRBV6-5; 11 nucleotides match TRBD1. The ends lost 5 bases at V and 7 bases at J; junction bases unmatched: 7. CDR3 size: 14 residues. CDR1 MNHEY and CDR2 SVGAGI come from the germline V gene.

V gene TRBV5-4 combines with J gene TRBJ2-3, with 12 nucleotides matching TRBD2. Germline V gene data show CDR1 as SGHNT and CDR2 as YYREEE (reference sequence). The CDR3 has 19 amino acids. The ends lost 0 bases at V and 4 bases at J; junction bases unmatched: 12. The CDR3 coding sequence is TGTGCCAGCAGCTTGGTGGGGCTCGGACTAGCGGGATTACCAGATACGCAGTATTTT. Its translation is CASSLVGLGLAGLPDTQYF.

This clone is a singleton in its sample. The V and J genes are TRBV5-4 and TRBJ1-1; TRBD1 agrees at 8 bases. Trimming removed 0 bases from V and 4 bases from J; junction bases left unmatched: 8. Per germline, CDR1 SGHNT and CDR2 YYREEE (reference sequence). The CDR3 contains 16 residues. The CDR3 sequence: CASSLGTGTGITEAFF. The CDR3, as DNA: TGTGCCAGCAGCTTGGGGACAGGGACTGGTATCACTGAAGCTTTCTTT.

The chain carries TRBV27 and TRBJ1-2, with a possible D match to TRBD1 (5 bases). This CDR3 has 12 amino acids. Trimming took 7 bases from V and 5 from J, leaving 11 bases between them. CDR1 is MNHEY, CDR2 SMNVEV, per germline (reference sequence). CDR3 nucleotide sequence: TGTGCCAGCATGGGGGGTTGGTATGGCTACACCTTC. It codes for CASMGGWYGYTF.

The DNA of the CDR3 is TGTGCCAGCAGCTTGGCTTCTGAAGAGACCCAGTACTTC. Amino acid sequence: CASSLASEETQYF. The chain has TRBV5-4 and TRBJ2-5; D gene uncertain. Germline V gene lookup returns CDR1 SGHNT and CDR2 YYREEE (reference sequence). There are 13 residues in the CDR3. V was trimmed by 0 bases and J by 3 bases, leaving 6 bases between them.

This sequence joins TRBV10-3 and TRBJ1-5; 10 bases map to TRBD1. Trimming took 7 bases from V and 6 from J; bases not matched to a gene: 3. CDR1 is ENHRY, CDR2 SYGVKD, per germline. The CDR3 totals 13 residues. As DNA, the CDR3 is TGTGCCATCAACCGACAGGGGGCTCAGCCCCAGCATTTT. Its protein product is CAINRQGAQPQHF.

This clone was recorded only once. The V and J genes are TRBV19 and TRBJ2-1; D possibly corresponds to TRBD2 (6 bases). The V end was cut by 4 bases, the J end by 6 bases, with 16 bases between. From germline, CDR1 is LNHDA and CDR2 SQIVND (reference sequence). This CDR3 is built from 15 residues. The CDR3 DNA is TGTGCCAGTAGTAGAGCAGGCGGGACCCTCAATGAGCAGTTCTTC. Its translation: CASSRAGGTLNEQFF.

The rearrangement links TRBV5-1 to TRBJ2-3, with D possibly TRBD2 on 6 matching bases. With 4 bases removed from V and 3 bases from J, the gap between germline ends came to 12 bases. This CDR3 has 14 amino acids. In germline, CDR1 is SGHRS, CDR2 YFSETQ. The CDR3 bases are TGCGCCAGCAGCACCACGGGAGCAACAGATACGCAGTATTTT. Amino acids: CASSTTGATDTQYF.

The chain has TRBV9 and TRBJ2-7, with 9 positions matching TRBD1. CDR3 length: 17 amino acids. Germline V gene data show CDR1 as SGDLS and CDR2 as YYNGEE. V was clipped by 3 bases and J by 4 bases; unmatched bases: 14. CDR3 protein: CASSGGSTGTGLYEQYF. The CDR3 bases are TGTGCCAGCAGCGGGGGGTCTACCGGGACAGGGTTATACGAGCAGTACTTC.

This clone was found a few times. The chain links TRBV2 to TRBJ1-2; 7 nucleotides match TRBD1. V was clipped by 8 bases and J by 3 bases; unmatched bases: 12. Germline V gene lookup returns CDR1 SNHLY and CDR2 FYNNEI. The CDR3 has 15 residues. CDR3 loop: CASYTDRDWDYGYTF. Here the CDR3 DNA reads TGTGCCAGCTATACCGACAGGGACTGGGACTATGGCTACACCTTC.

The rearrangement joins TRBV5-6 to TRBJ2-2, with D maybe TRBD2 (6 bases). This CDR3 is built from 18 residues. CDR1 and CDR2 from the germline V gene are SGHDT and YYEEEE. Trimming stripped 0 bases from V and 3 bases from J, with 18 bases between. The CDR3 bases are TGTGCCAGCAGCTTGGAGGTAGCGGTAGGGCCCCACACCGGGGAGCTGTTTTTT. As protein: CASSLEVAVGPHTGELFF.

This chain uses TRBV25-1 with TRBJ1-1, with 7 bases aligning to TRBD1. CDR1 is MGHDK, CDR2 SYGVNS, per germline. The CDR3 runs to 15 residues. V dropped 8 bases and J dropped 0; count of bases not matched to a gene: 9. The CDR3 loop is CASRNGGQLNTEAFF. CDR3 bases: TGTGCCAGCCGCAATGGGGGACAGCTGAACACTGAAGCTTTCTTT.

This clone occurred once. J is TRBJ2-6 and V is TRBV28; a weak D match, TRBD2 (7 bases). Trimming shortened V by 6 bases and J by 0 bases, and 15 bases separated the two germline ends. In germline, CDR1 is MDHEN, CDR2 SYDVKM. This CDR3 has 17 residues. The DNA for the CDR3 is TGTGCCAGCAGACCCCATGGGGGGGCCTCTGGGGCCAACGTCCTGACTTTC. Translating it yields CASRPHGGASGANVLTF.

This clone came up once. CDR3 region: CASSPQQGARGTEAFF. In nucleotides, the CDR3 is TGTGCCAGCTCACCGCAACAGGGGGCGCGGGGCACTGAAGCTTTCTTT. The chain recombines TRBV18 with TRBJ1-1, with 9 bases identical to TRBD1. The CDR3 runs to 16 residues. The junction had 9 bases not matched to a gene; V was cut back by 3 bases and J by 4 bases. Germline V gene data show CDR1 as KGHSH and CDR2 as LQKENI.

This clone has a single count. This chain uses TRBV15 with TRBJ2-4; D is possibly TRBD2 (7 bases). The CDR3 consists of 15 residues. Trimming took off 0 bases at V and 7 bases at J, with 13 bases between the two ends. CDR1 and CDR2 (germline): LNHNV, YYDKDF (reference sequence). CDR3 coding DNA: TGTGCCACCAGCAGAGATCCGGCGGGGGCGAACATTCAGTACTTC. It specifies CATSRDPAGANIQYF.